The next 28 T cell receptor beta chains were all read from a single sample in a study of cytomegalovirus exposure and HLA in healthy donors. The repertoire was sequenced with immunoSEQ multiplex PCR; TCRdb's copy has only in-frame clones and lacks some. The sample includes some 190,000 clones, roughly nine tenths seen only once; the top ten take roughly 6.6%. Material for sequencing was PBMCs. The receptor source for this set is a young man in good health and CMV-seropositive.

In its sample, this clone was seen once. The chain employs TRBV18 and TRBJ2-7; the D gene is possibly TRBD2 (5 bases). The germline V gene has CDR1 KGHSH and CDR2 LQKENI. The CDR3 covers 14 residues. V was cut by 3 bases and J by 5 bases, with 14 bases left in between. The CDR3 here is CASSPRVGVDEQYF. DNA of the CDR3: TGTGCCAGCTCACCGCGGGTGGGTGTAGACGAGCAGTACTTC.

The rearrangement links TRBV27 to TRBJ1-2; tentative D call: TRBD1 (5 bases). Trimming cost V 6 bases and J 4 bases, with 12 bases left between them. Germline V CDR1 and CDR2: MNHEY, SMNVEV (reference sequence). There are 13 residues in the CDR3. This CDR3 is CASSSWDLYGYTF. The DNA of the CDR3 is TGTGCCAGCAGCTCTTGGGACCTCTATGGCTACACCTTC.

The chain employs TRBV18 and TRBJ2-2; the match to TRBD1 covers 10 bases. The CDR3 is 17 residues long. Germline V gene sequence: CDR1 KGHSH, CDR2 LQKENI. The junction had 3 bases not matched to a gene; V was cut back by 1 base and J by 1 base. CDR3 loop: CASSPQGTGVNTGELFF. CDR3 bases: TGTGCCAGCTCACCACAAGGGACAGGGGTGAACACCGGGGAGCTGTTTTTT.

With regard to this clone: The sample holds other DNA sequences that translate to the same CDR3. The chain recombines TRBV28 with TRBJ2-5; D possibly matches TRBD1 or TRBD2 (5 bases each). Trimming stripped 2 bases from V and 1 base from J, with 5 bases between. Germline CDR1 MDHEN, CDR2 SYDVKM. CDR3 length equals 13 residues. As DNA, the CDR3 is TGTGCCAGCAGTTTAGGGGGCCAAGAGACCCAGTACTTC. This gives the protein CASSLGGQETQYF.

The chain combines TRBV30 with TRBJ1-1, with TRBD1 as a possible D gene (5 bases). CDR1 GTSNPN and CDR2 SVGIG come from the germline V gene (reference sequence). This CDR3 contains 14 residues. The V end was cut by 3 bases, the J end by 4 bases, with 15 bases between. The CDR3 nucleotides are TGTGCCTGGAGGGGCGAGGGGCGGGTCACTGAAGCTTTCTTT. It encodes CAWRGEGRVTEAFF.

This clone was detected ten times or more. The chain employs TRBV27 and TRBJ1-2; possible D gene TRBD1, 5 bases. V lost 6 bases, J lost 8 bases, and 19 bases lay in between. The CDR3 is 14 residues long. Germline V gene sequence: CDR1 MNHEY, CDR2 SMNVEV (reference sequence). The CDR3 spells CASSLGAGTGGYTF. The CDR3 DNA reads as TGTGCCAGCAGCTTAGGGGCGGGAACCGGAGGCTACACCTTC.

CDR3 coding DNA: TGTGCCAGCAGTTTTATCGGGGGCCGACTGAGCAATCAGCCCCAGCATTTT. Translating gives CASSFIGGRLSNQPQHF. This chain joins TRBV27 and TRBJ1-5; D possibly corresponds to TRBD1 (6 bases). CDR3 length: 17 residues. In germline, CDR1 is MNHEY, CDR2 SMNVEV (reference sequence). The V end was cut by 3 bases, the J end by 1 base, with 16 bases between.

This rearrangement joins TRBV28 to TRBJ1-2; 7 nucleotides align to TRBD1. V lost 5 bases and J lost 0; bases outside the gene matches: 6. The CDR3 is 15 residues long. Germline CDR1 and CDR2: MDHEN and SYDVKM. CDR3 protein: CASSPQGHANYGYTF. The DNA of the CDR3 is TGTGCCAGCAGTCCACAGGGGCATGCTAACTATGGCTACACCTTC.

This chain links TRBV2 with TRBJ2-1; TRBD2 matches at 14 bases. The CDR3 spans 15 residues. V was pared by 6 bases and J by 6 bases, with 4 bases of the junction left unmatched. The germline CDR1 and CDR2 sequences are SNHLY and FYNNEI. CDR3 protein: CASRDGTSGGNEQFF. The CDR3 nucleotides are TGTGCCAGCAGGGACGGGACTAGCGGGGGCAATGAGCAGTTCTTC.

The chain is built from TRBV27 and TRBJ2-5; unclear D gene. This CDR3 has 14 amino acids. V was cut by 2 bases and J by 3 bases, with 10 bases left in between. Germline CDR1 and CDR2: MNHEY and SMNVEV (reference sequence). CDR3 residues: CASSLIGREETQYF. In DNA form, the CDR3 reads TGTGCCAGCAGTTTAATTGGCCGGGAAGAGACCCAGTACTTC.

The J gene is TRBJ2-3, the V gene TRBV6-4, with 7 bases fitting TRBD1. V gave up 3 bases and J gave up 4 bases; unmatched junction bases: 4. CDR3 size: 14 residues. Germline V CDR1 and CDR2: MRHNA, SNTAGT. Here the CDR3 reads CASSERQGSDTQYF. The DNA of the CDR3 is TGTGCCAGCAGTGAAAGACAGGGTTCAGATACGCAGTATTTT.

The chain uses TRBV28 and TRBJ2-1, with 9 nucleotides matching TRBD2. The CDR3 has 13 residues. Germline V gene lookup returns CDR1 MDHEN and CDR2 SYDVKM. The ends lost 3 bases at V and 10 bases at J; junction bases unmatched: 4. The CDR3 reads CASSFGREGEQFF. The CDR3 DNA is TGTGCCAGCAGTTTTGGGCGGGAGGGAGAGCAGTTCTTC.

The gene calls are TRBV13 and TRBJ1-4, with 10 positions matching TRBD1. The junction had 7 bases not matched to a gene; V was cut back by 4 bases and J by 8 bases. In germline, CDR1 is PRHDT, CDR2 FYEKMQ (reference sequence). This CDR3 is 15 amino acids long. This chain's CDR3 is CASSSLGTGEEKLFF. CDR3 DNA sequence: TGTGCCAGCAGCTCCCTCGGGACAGGGGAGGAAAAACTGTTTTTT.

The chain's CDR3 is CASTSGRGPADTQYF. The CDR3 DNA is TGCGCCAGCACCTCCGGTAGGGGGCCGGCAGATACGCAGTATTTT. The rearrangement links TRBV5-1 to TRBJ2-3, with 7 nucleotides matching TRBD1. The CDR3 sequence is 15 residues long. The germline V gene encodes CDR1 SGHRS and CDR2 YFSETQ. Trimming took 6 bases from V and 4 from J; bases not matched to a gene: 11. The whole variable domain, remainder taken from reference TRBV5-1 and TRBJ2-3, is KAGVTQTPRYLIKTRGQQVTLSCSPISGHRSVSWYQQTPGQGLQFLFEYFSETQRNKGNFPGRFSGRQFSNSRSEMNVSTLELGDSALYLCASTSGRGPADTQYFGPGTRLTVL.

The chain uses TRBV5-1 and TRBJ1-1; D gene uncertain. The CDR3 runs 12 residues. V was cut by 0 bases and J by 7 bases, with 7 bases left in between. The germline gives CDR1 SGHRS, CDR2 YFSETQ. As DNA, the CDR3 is TGCGCCAGCAGCTTGGAGGGCGGTGAAGCTTTCTTT. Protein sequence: CASSLEGGEAFF.

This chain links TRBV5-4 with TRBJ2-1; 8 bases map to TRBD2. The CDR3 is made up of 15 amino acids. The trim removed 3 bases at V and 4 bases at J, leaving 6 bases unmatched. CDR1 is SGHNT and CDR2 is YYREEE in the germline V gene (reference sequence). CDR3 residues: CASSSLAGSYNEQFF. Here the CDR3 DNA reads TGTGCCAGCAGCTCCTTAGCGGGGTCATACAATGAGCAGTTCTTC.

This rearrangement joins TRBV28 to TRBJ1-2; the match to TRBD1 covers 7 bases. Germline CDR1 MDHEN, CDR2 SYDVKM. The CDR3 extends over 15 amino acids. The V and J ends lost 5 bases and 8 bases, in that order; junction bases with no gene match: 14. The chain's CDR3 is CASSQLDRDYWGYTF. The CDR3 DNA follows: TGTGCCAGCAGTCAGCTAGACAGGGATTATTGGGGCTACACCTTC.

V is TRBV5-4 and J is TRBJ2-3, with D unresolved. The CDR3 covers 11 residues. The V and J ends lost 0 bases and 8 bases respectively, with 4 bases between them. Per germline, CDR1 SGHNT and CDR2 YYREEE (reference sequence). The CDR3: CASSLAGTQYF. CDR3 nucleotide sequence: TGTGCCAGCAGCTTGGCGGGTACGCAGTATTTT. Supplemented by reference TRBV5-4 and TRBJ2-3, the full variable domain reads ETGVTQSPTHLIKTRGQQVTLRCSSQSGHNTVSWYQQALGQGPQFIFQYYREEENGRGNFPPRFSGLQFPNYSSELNVNALELDDSALYLCASSLAGTQYFGPGTRLTVL.

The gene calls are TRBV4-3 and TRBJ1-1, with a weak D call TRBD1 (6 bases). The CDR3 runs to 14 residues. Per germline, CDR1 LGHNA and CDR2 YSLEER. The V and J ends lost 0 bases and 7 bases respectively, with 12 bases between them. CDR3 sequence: CASSQDGGRREAFF. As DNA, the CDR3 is TGCGCCAGCAGCCAAGATGGGGGCCGACGTGAAGCTTTCTTT.

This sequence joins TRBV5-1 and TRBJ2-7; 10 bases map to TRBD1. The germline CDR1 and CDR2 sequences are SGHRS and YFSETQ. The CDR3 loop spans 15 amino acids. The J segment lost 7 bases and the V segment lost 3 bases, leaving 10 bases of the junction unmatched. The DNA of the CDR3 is TGCGCCAGCAGCTGGATGGGACAGGGGACGCGGGAGCAGTACTTC. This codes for CASSWMGQGTREQYF.

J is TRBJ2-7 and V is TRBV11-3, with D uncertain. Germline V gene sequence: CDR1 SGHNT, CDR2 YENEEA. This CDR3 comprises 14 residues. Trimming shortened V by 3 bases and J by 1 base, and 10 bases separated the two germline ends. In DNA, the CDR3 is TGTGCCAGCAGCTTGACTTCAGTATCCTACGAGCAGTACTTC. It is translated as CASSLTSVSYEQYF.

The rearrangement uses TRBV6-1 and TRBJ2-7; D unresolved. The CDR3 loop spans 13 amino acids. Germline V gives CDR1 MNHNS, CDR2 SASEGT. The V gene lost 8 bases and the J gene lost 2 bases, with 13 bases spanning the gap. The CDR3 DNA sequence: TGTGCCAGCTCCCGGGTTAATACCTACGAGCAGTACTTC. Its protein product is CASSRVNTYEQYF.

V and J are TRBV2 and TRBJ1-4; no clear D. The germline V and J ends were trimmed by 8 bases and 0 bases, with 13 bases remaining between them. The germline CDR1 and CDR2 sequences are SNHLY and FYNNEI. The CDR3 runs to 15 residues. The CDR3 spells CASFRGFSTNEKLFF. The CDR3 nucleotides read TGTGCCAGCTTCCGAGGGTTCTCAACTAATGAAAAACTGTTTTTT. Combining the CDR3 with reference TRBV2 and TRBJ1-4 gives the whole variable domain EPEVTQTPSHQVTQMGQEVILRCVPISNHLYFYWYRQILGQKVEFLVSFYNNEISEKSEIFDDQFSVERPDGSNFTLKIRSTKLEDSAMYFCASFRGFSTNEKLFFGSGTQLSVL.

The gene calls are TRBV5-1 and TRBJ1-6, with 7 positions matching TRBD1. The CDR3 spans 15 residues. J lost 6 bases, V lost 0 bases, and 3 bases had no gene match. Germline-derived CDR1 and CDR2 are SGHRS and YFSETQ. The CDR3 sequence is CASSLGNRGNSPLHF. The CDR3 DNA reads TGCGCCAGCAGCTTGGGCAACAGGGGTAATTCACCCCTCCACTTT.

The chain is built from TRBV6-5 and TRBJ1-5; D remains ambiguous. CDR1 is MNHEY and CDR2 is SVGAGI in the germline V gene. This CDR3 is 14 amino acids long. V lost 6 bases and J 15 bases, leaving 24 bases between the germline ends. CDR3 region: CASRPTSPLPDLHF. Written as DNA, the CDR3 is TGTGCCAGCAGGCCGACCTCACCGCTACCCGACCTGCATTTT.

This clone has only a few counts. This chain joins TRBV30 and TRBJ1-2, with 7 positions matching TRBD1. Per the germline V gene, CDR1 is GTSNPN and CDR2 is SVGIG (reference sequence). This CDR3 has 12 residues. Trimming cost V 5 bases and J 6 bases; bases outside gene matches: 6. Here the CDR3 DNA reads TGTGCCTGGGTCGACAGGGACCATGGCTACACCTTC. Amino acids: CAWVDRDHGYTF. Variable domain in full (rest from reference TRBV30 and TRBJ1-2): SQTIHQWPATLVQPVGSPLSLECTVEGTSNPNLYWYRQAAGRGLQLLFYSVGIGQISSEVPQNLSASRPQDRQFILSSKKLLLSDSGFYLCAWVDRDHGYTFGSGTRLTVV.

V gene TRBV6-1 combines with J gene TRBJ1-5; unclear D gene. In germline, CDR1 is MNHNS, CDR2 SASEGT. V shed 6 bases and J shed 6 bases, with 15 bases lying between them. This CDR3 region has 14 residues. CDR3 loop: CASSVTPTSQPQHF. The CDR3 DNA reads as TGTGCCAGCAGCGTCACCCCCACTAGTCAGCCCCAGCATTTT.

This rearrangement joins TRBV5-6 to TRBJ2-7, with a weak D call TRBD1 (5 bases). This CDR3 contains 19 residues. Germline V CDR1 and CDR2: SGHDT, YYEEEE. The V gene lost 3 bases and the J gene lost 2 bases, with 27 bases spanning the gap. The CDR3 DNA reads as TGTGCCAGCAGCTCTTTGTACCCCGCACGACAGCGTCCAACCTACGAGCAGTACTTC. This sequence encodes CASSSLYPARQRPTYEQYF. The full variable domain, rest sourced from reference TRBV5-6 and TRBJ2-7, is DAGVTQSPTHLIKTRGQQVTLRCSPKSGHDTVSWYQQALGQGPQFIFQYYEEEERQRGNFPDRFSGHQFPNYSSELNVNALLLGDSALYLCASSSLYPARQRPTYEQYFGPGTRLTVT.